This T cell receptor (beta chain) was recorded in a study of T cell repertoires in cytomegalovirus infection (dated by TCRdb to the late 2010s). With respect to the entire study: Peptide stimulations targeted recently identified HLA-C-restricted CMV epitopes, whose presentation resists viral immunomodulation, together with well-studied HLA-B-restricted epitopes. Donor HLA type was relevant to the analysis, as public TCR beta signatures indicated carriage of CMV infection together with the matching HLA type.

This sample's treatment or condition label indicates: in vitro stimulation with specific CMV peptide epitopes to enrich CMV-specific T cells. Points on this clonotype: Its recognized antigen is unknown. Per-base qualities were not stored, and no clone one base away is much larger.

What the authors observed across the whole study: The ex vivo response was dominated by HLA-C-restricted CMV-specific TCR beta clonotypes, which also provided the single most frequent clonotype in two of eight donors. Carriers of CMV infection plus the relevant HLA type were discriminated by the cumulative frequency of public TCR beta family members in the study cohort and in an independent 352-donor cohort.

TCRdb shows the sequencer as Illumina HiSeq 1500. TCRdb ran its own pipeline on the public reads, namely fastp trimming at Q25 and MiXCR clone calling, and kept in-frame beta chains. Rows matching on CDR3 protein sequence are summarized as one entry with the most common DNA and genes. The sample table holds some 800,000 distinct CDR3 sequences, of which about 27% were seen once. Around 13% of the sample rests with the top ten. The clonotype originates from a human donor in good health (CMV status not recorded). Some clones in this sample may be carry-over from other donors' samples. The sequencing used cultured CD8+ T cells from PBMCs, collected from culture after CMV antigen stimulation.

CDR3 loop: CSAREGDRGYYGYTF. The DNA reads as follows: TGCAGTGCTAGAGAGGGCGACAGGGGATATTATGGCTACACCTTC. The receptor chain draws on TRBV20-1 and TRBJ1-2, with 8 central nucleotides matching TRBD1. From cysteine to phenylalanine, the CDR3 is 15 amino acids long. Only CDR3 DNA is held: 45 bases, read in frame from base 1. Trimming leaves V shorter by 0 bases and J shorter by 5 bases, with the junction holding 8 bases beyond the gene matches. CDR1 and CDR2 are drawn from the germline V gene (reference sequence): DFQATT, SNEGSKA.